The next 19 T cell receptor beta chains were all read from a single sample in a study of blood T cells in healthy people across ages. The authors ran a second PCR of about 7 to 11 cycles using a sample-barcoded 5' primer and a J-beta primer mix. TCRdb reprocessed the 5' RACE reads with MiXCR, giving one entry per CDR3 protein. The sample holds approximately 940,000 distinct CDR3 sequences; around 48% are singletons and the top ten take around 15%. Sequencing used blood. Source of these receptors: a man aged 30-40 years in good health.

As for this clonotype: At one end, the junction sequence differs from germline, possibly due to a read error. This rearrangement joins TRBV18 to TRBJ2-3; 8 nucleotides match TRBD2. In germline, CDR1 is KGHSH, CDR2 LQKENI. This CDR3 is 18 amino acids long. CDR3 DNA: TGTGCCAGCTCACCGCGGGCCATAGCGGGGTCTAGCACAGATACTCAGTATTTT. It is translated as CASSPRAIAGSSTDTQYF.

This rearrangement joins TRBV7-2 to TRBJ2-5, with 8 nucleotides matching TRBD2. Germline CDR1 SGHTA, CDR2 FQGNSA. V was pared by 5 bases and J by 11 bases, with 16 bases of the junction left unmatched. The CDR3 covers 15 residues. The DNA for the CDR3 is TGTGCCAGCAGCCCGGTTCGGGGGGGCCACTATGAGCAGTACTTC. Translation gives CASSPVRGGHYEQYF. Filled out from reference TRBV7-2 and TRBJ2-5, the complete variable domain reads GAGVSQSPSNKVTEKGKDVELRCDPISGHTALYWYRQSLGQGLEFLIYFQGNSAPDKSGLPSDRFSAERTGGSVSTLTIQRTQQEDSAVYLCASSPVRGGHYEQYFGPGTRLLVL.

This clonotype was seen a few times. V usage is TRBV12-3 or TRBV12-4 and J usage is TRBJ1-2, with unresolved D. The length of the CDR3 is 13 residues. V lost 3 bases to trimming and J lost 0 bases, with 5 bases between them. The CDR3 DNA reads TGTGCCAGCAGTTTCGAAGCTAACTATGGCTACACCTTC. Translation: CASSFEANYGYTF.

CDR3 loop: CASSQDPTNPGGYTF. CDR3 in DNA: TGCGCCAGCAGCCAAGATCCGACAAACCCAGGGGGCTACACCTTC. V is TRBV4-1 and J is TRBJ1-2; tentative D call: TRBD1 (5 bases). Germline-derived CDR1 and CDR2 are MGHRA and YSYEKL. CDR3 length: 15 amino acids. The V gene lost 0 bases and the J gene lost 8 bases, with 16 bases spanning the gap.

The J gene is TRBJ2-5, the V gene TRBV27; TRBD2 might be the D (5 bases). V dropped 3 bases and J dropped 5 bases, with 16 bases sitting between them. Germline lookup yields CDR1 MNHEY and CDR2 SMNVEV (reference sequence). The CDR3 is 15 amino acids. CDR3 residues: CASSLEVGFVETQYF. DNA of the CDR3: TGTGCCAGCAGTTTGGAGGTGGGTTTTGTTGAGACCCAGTACTTC.

The rearrangement links TRBV7-3 to TRBJ1-1; D is unresolved. Germline CDR1 reads SGHTA; CDR2 reads FQGTGA. V shed 2 bases and J shed 0 bases, with 4 bases lying between them. The CDR3 is 13 amino acids. Here the CDR3 DNA reads TGTGCCAGCAGCTTATGGGTGAACACTGAAGCTTTCTTT. Protein: CASSLWVNTEAFF. The variable domain in full, completed from reference TRBV7-3 and TRBJ1-1, reads GAGVSQTPSNKVTEKGKYVELRCDPISGHTALYWYRQSLGQGPEFLIYFQGTGAADDSGLPNDRFFAVRPEGSVSTLKIQRTERGDSAVYLCASSLWVNTEAFFGQGTRLTVV.

This chain joins TRBV6-1 and TRBJ1-1; TRBD1 agrees at 8 bases. The CDR3 is 15 residues long. Looked up from germline, CDR1 is MNHNS and CDR2 is SASEGT. With 1 base clipped from V and 7 bases from J, the junction kept 8 bases outside the gene matches. CDR3 sequence reads: CASSEDPGGYGEAFF. CDR3 sequence (DNA): TGTGCCAGCAGTGAAGACCCAGGGGGCTATGGTGAAGCTTTCTTT.

This clonotype was detected only a few times. This chain connects TRBV6-6 to TRBJ2-5; TRBD1 or TRBD2 may be the D gene (5 bases each). Germline CDR1 reads MNHNY; CDR2 reads SVGAGI (reference sequence). The V end lost 5 bases, the J end lost 5 bases, and 18 bases lay between the germline ends. The CDR3 has 15 amino acids. Here the CDR3 DNA reads TGTGCCAGCAGTACGGGACCGCTGGCCCCGGAGACCCAGTACTTC. It yields the protein CASSTGPLAPETQYF.

This clonotype was observed a few times. The CDR3 sequence is CATHRGVWGDTQYF. The CDR3 DNA is TGTGCCACCCACAGGGGAGTCTGGGGAGATACGCAGTATTTT. The chain recombines TRBV27 with TRBJ2-3, with 7 bases lining up with TRBD1. The germline V gene encodes CDR1 MNHEY and CDR2 SMNVEV (reference sequence). The CDR3 covers 14 residues. V gave up 10 bases and J gave up 5 bases; unmatched junction bases: 12.

This sequence joins TRBV7-8 and TRBJ2-1; 9 bases align to TRBD2. This CDR3 contains 18 residues. The V gene end was trimmed by 0 bases and the J gene end by 0 bases; junction bases not matched to a gene: 6. Per germline, CDR1 SGHVS and CDR2 FQNEAQ. CDR3 sequence (DNA): TGTGCCAGCAGCTTAGCGAGCGGGGGGCCGAGCTCCTACAATGAGCAGTTCTTC. The encoded protein is CASSLASGGPSSYNEQFF.

The genes are TRBV27 and TRBJ1-4; 7 bases fit TRBD1. Germline V gene lookup returns CDR1 MNHEY and CDR2 SMNVEV (reference sequence). This CDR3 has 16 amino acids. Germline trimming cut 6 bases from V and 8 bases from J; bases unmatched to any gene: 15. CDR3 in amino acids: CASRPYTGALGEKLFF. The DNA for the CDR3 is TGTGCCAGCAGACCCTATACAGGGGCCCTTGGGGAAAAACTGTTTTTT.

The rearrangement uses TRBV20-1 and TRBJ1-2; 7 bases align to TRBD1. The V segment lost 4 bases and the J segment 8 bases; nucleotides outside the gene matches: 4. This CDR3 region has 11 residues. Germline V gene lookup returns CDR1 DFQATT and CDR2 SNEGSKA (reference sequence). The CDR3 reads CSATDRVGYTF. The CDR3 bases are TGCAGTGCTACCGACAGGGTGGGCTACACCTTC.

This chain uses TRBV30 with TRBJ2-7, with D unresolved. The CDR3 runs 10 residues. Per germline, CDR1 GTSNPN and CDR2 SVGIG (reference sequence). Trimming removed 1 base from V and 3 bases from J, with 1 base in between. CDR3 DNA sequence: TGTGCCTGGAGTGACTACGAGCAGTACTTC. Protein product: CAWSDYEQYF.

In its sample, this clonotype was seen a few times. The chain links TRBV9 to TRBJ2-5; 7 nucleotides line up with TRBD1. J gave up 2 bases and V 6 bases, and 4 bases lay outside the gene matches. Per germline, CDR1 SGDLS and CDR2 YYNGEE. This CDR3 is 13 amino acids long. CDR3 DNA sequence: TGTGCCAGCAACAACAGGGGTCAAGAGACCCAGTACTTC. Protein sequence: CASNNRGQETQYF.

V usage is TRBV3-1 and J usage is TRBJ1-2; D not certain. V lost 1 base to trimming and J lost 7 bases, with 16 bases between them. The CDR3 is 15 amino acids. Germline V gives CDR1 LGHDT, CDR2 YNNKEL (reference sequence). The CDR3 protein is CASSQGARAGSGYTF. Written as DNA, the CDR3 is TGTGCCAGCAGCCAAGGCGCCCGTGCAGGCTCTGGCTACACCTTC.

The chain has TRBV7-9 and TRBJ1-1; tentative D call: TRBD1 (5 bases). CDR1 is SEHNR, CDR2 FQNEAQ, per germline (reference sequence). Between the trimmed V and J ends, which lost 1 base and 3 bases, there was a span of 9 bases. This CDR3 comprises 14 residues. The CDR3 loop reads CASSLEGWYTEAFF. CDR3 DNA sequence: TGTGCCAGCAGCTTAGAGGGGTGGTACACTGAAGCTTTCTTT.

This sequence joins TRBV6-5 and TRBJ1-1; D is possibly TRBD1 (6 bases). The CDR3 contains 15 residues. Germline V gene data show CDR1 as MNHEY and CDR2 as SVGAGI. V lost 4 bases to trimming and J lost 2 bases, with 14 bases between them. This CDR3 reads CASSSRGGANTEAFF. DNA of the CDR3: TGTGCCAGCAGTTCCCGGGGGGGGGCCAACACTGAAGCTTTCTTT.

The rearrangement uses TRBV18 and TRBJ1-2; 9 bases are a match to TRBD1. V lost 3 bases, J lost 4 bases, and 12 bases stayed unmatched. The CDR3 has 17 residues. Germline V CDR1 and CDR2: KGHSH, LQKENI. The CDR3 reads CASSPSAGTGNFYGYTF. The DNA of the CDR3 is TGTGCCAGCTCACCTTCGGCCGGGACAGGGAACTTCTATGGCTACACCTTC.

V is TRBV29-1 and J is TRBJ1-2, with D possibly TRBD1 on 5 matching bases. Germline assignment: CDR1 SQVTM and CDR2 ANQGSEA. The CDR3 consists of 12 residues. Trimming took off 4 bases at V and 8 bases at J, with 14 bases between the two ends. CDR3 sequence reads: CSVVRTPQGYTF. The CDR3 bases are TGCAGCGTTGTTCGGACACCCCAGGGCTACACCTTC.